Listed below are T cell receptor beta chains from one sample, sequenced in a study of cytomegalovirus exposure and HLA in healthy donors. Only in-frame clones appear in the TCRdb table, and some are missing; sequencing was by immunoSEQ multiplex PCR. The sample totals under 60,000 clones. The sequenced material came from PBMCs. All receptors derive from a woman younger than 45 in good health and CMV-seropositive. Each CDR3 is given with its conserved first and last residue. The D gene is left open where the match is weak.

TRBJ1-2,15,TRBV4-2,TRBD1,CASSPTGGNGDGYTF,TGTGCCAGCAGCCCGACAGGGGGCAATGGTGATGGCTACACCTTC
TRBJ1-1,13,TRBV30,.,CAWSWGLNTEAFF,TGTGCCTGGAGTTGGGGGCTCAACACTGAAGCTTTCTTT
TRBJ2-2,16,TRBV18,.,CASARNPGTNTGELFF,TGTGCCAGCGCACGGAACCCGGGAACGAACACCGGGGAGCTGTTTTTT
TRBJ2-1,14,TRBV2,TRBD2,CASSEQREGNEQFF,TGTGCCAGCAGTGAACAGCGGGAGGGGAATGAGCAGTTCTTC
TRBJ2-7,12,TRBV18,TRBD2,CASSGGVYEQYF,TGTGCCAGCTCAGGGGGGGTTTACGAGCAGTACTTC
TRBJ2-3,16,TRBV5-6,TRBD2,CASSLLAGEGTDTQYF,TGTGCCAGCAGCTTACTAGCGGGAGAGGGCACAGATACGCAGTATTTT
TRBJ1-4,19,TRBV4-1,TRBD1,CASSQVTGQVGPTNEKLFF,TGCGCCAGCAGCCAAGTTACCGGACAGGTCGGACCAACTAATGAAAAACTGTTTTTT
TRBJ2-3,15,TRBV6-1,TRBD2,CASSATSGGRDTQYF,TGTGCCAGCAGCGCGACTAGCGGGGGAAGAGATACGCAGTATTTT
TRBJ1-5,15,TRBV7-2,TRBD1,CASSQSGQGNQPQHF,TGTGCCAGCAGCCAGTCGGGACAGGGAAATCAGCCCCAGCATTTT
TRBJ2-5,16,TRBV7-9,TRBD2,CASRNRLAGEGETQYF,TGTGCCAGCAGAAACCGACTAGCGGGAGAGGGGGAGACCCAGTACTTC
TRBJ2-7,12,TRBV19,.,CASRSGPGEQYF,TGTGCCAGTAGAAGCGGGCCTGGCGAGCAGTACTTC
TRBJ2-3,16,TRBV2,TRBD2,CASSEGPSGEGDTQYF,TGTGCCAGCAGTGAAGGCCCTAGCGGGGAGGGGGATACGCAGTATTTT
TRBJ2-7,14,TRBV11-2,.,CASSPRLVSYEQYF,TGTGCCAGCAGCCCCCGATTAGTCTCCTACGAGCAGTACTTC
TRBJ2-2,19,TRBV4-1,TRBD2,CASSQPWGLAGPFTGELFF,TGCGCCAGCAGCCAACCCTGGGGACTAGCGGGCCCCTTCACCGGGGAGCTGTTTTTT
TRBJ1-1,14,TRBV19,TRBD1,CASQGDLGGTEAFF,TGTGCCAGTCAGGGGGACCTAGGAGGCACTGAAGCTTTCTTT
TRBJ1-2,14,TRBV7-2,.,CASTKEGGLGGYTF,TGTGCCAGCACCAAAGAGGGGGGGCTGGGTGGCTACACCTTC
TRBJ2-1,16,TRBV5-1,TRBD1,CASSLAPGGGYNEQFF,TGCGCCAGCAGCTTGGCCCCAGGGGGCGGCTACAATGAGCAGTTCTTC
TRBJ1-4,14,TRBV27,.,CASSFGQSDEKLFF,TGTGCCAGCAGTTTTGGACAGAGTGATGAAAAACTGTTTTTT
TRBJ1-2,16,TRBV7-9,TRBD1,CASSLAPGQNTYGYTF,TGTGCCAGCAGCTTAGCCCCGGGACAGAACACCTATGGCTACACCTTC
TRBJ2-7,14,TRBV6-5,TRBD1,CASSHRDRTYEQYF,TGTGCCAGCAGCCACCGGGACAGAACCTACGAGCAGTACTTC
TRBJ1-1,13,TRBV5-1,.,CASSPTRNTEAFF,TGCGCCAGCAGCCCGACTAGGAACACTGAAGCTTTCTTT
TRBJ2-5,15,TRBV11-2,.,CASSLAGWYQETQYF,TGTGCCAGCAGCTTAGCGGGGTGGTACCAAGAGACCCAGTACTTC
TRBJ2-1,13,TRBV15,.,CATSTSSYNEQFF,TGTGCCACCAGCACTTCCTCCTACAATGAGCAGTTCTTC
TRBJ1-3,13,TRBV18,.,CATKDSSGNTIYF,TGTGCCACCAAGGACAGCTCTGGAAACACCATATATTTT
TRBJ2-7,15,TRBV2,.,CASSESGRSAYEQYF,TGTGCCAGCAGTGAATCCGGACGTAGCGCCTACGAGCAGTACTTC
TRBJ2-1,11,TRBV5-1,.,CATGHAHEQFF,TGCGCCACAGGACATGCCCATGAGCAGTTCTTC
TRBJ1-1,15,TRBV13,TRBD1,CASSLSLQGATEAFF,TGTGCCAGCAGCTTAAGCCTGCAGGGGGCCACTGAAGCTTTCTTT
TRBJ2-1,15,TRBV9,TRBD2,CASSPGGGPYNEQFF,TGTGCCAGCAGCCCGGGCGGGGGGCCCTACAATGAGCAGTTCTTC
TRBJ1-6,14,TRBV7-2,.,CASSLDRYNSPLHF,TGTGCCAGCAGCTTAGACAGATATAATTCACCCCTCCACTTT
TRBJ2-2,14,TRBV5-1,.,CASSTLDWPGELFF,TGCGCCAGCAGCACCTTAGACTGGCCCGGGGAGCTGTTTTTT
TRBJ2-5,15,TRBV27,TRBD1,CASSSRRDSQETQYF,TGTGCCAGCAGTTCCCGCCGGGACAGCCAAGAGACCCAGTACTTC